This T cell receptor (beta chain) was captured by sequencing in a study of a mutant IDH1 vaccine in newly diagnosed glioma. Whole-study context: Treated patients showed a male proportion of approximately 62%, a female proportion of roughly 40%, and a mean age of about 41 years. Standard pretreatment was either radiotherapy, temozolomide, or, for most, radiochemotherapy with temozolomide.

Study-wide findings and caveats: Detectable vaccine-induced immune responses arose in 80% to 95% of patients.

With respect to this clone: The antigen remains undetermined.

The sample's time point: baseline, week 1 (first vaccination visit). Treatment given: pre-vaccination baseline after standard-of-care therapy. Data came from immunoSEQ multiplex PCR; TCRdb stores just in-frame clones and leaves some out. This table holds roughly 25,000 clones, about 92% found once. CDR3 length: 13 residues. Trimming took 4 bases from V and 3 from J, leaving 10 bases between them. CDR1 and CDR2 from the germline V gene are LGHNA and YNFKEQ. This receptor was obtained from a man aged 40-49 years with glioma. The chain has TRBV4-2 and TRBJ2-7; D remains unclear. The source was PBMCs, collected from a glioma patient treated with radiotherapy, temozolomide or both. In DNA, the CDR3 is TGTGCCAGCAGCCCGACACCCGGCTACGAGCAGTACTTC. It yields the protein CASSPTPGYEQYF.